This TCR beta chain was identified in a study of response to subunit inactivated influenza vaccine. Germline loops: CDR1 SGHTA, CDR2 FQGNSA. Trimming removed 5 bases from V and 2 bases from J, with 15 bases in between. The CDR3 has 15 residues. This clonotype was detected a few times. The antigen is undetermined. Findings and limits, study-wide: Authors suggested few new T cells are recruited by each seasonal influenza vaccination.

One entry per CDR3 protein, called by TCRdb with MiXCR from the RT-PCR reads. Found here are 450,000 to 500,000 distinct CDR3 sequences, about 10% of them singletons; the top ten hold roughly 12%. This material consisted of PBMCs from blood, taken about 40 days after vaccination. The sequence came from a man aged 50 or older who received an inactivated influenza vaccine. The chain recombines TRBV7-2 with TRBJ1-2; D ambiguous. The chain's CDR3 is CASSPVGGGNYGYTF. DNA for the CDR3: TGTGCCAGCAGCCCGGTAGGAGGTGGCAACTATGGCTACACCTTC.